The 21 T cell receptor beta chains reported below all come from one sample, sequenced in a study of Graves' ophthalmopathy and Graves' hyperthyroidism. For repertoire sequencing, the TCR beta CDR3 regions were amplified from RNA transcripts. HTBI-primed first-round RT-PCR preceded second-round multiplex PCR. TCRdb processed the multiplex PCR reads anew with MiXCR; each CDR3 protein has one entry. The sample carries about 700,000 distinct CDR3 sequences, roughly two fifths recorded once. Sample: peripheral blood. All receptors come from an adult man with Graves' ophthalmopathy.

This clonotype is a singleton in its sample. The chain has TRBV7-9 and TRBJ2-2; a possible D gene is TRBD1 (5 bases). There are 15 residues in the CDR3. Germline values: CDR1 SEHNR, CDR2 FQNEAQ (reference sequence). Trimming took off 7 bases at V and 1 base at J, with 13 bases between the two ends. In nucleotides, the CDR3 is TGTGCCAGCAAAGACAGCGTGAAGAACACCGGGGAGCTGTTTTTT. It is translated as CASKDSVKNTGELFF.

This clonotype was seen many times. The chain recombines TRBV29-1 with TRBJ1-2, with a possible D match to TRBD1 (6 bases). From germline, CDR1 is SQVTM and CDR2 ANQGSEA. The germline V and J ends were trimmed by 4 bases and 6 bases, with 15 bases remaining between them. The CDR3 totals 13 residues. CDR3 residues: CSVAQGNGDGYTF. The CDR3 nucleotides are TGCAGCGTTGCCCAGGGGAATGGCGATGGCTACACCTTC.

In its sample, this clonotype was seen once. The chain carries TRBV5-6 and TRBJ2-7; TRBD2 matches at 8 bases. The CDR3 extends over 15 amino acids. V was pared by 5 bases and J by 5 bases, with 12 bases of the junction left unmatched. Germline values: CDR1 SGHDT, CDR2 YYEEEE. The DNA of the CDR3 is TGTGCCAGCAGACCCGGAATCGGGGGGGCCAACGAGCAGTACTTC. Translation gives CASRPGIGGANEQYF.

This clonotype was seen once. The chain uses TRBV24-1 and TRBJ2-5; the match to TRBD1 covers 9 bases. CDR3 length: 16 residues. Trimming took 4 bases from V and 11 from J; bases not matched to a gene: 16. Germline CDR1 and CDR2: KGHDR and SFDVKD. CDR3 residues: CATSDPGTGSMREQYF. The CDR3 DNA is TGTGCCACCAGTGACCCAGGGACAGGGTCAATGAGGGAGCAGTACTTC.

The rearrangement uses TRBV7-8 and TRBJ1-2; a weak D match, TRBD1 (5 bases). Trimming pared 7 bases from V and 8 bases from J, leaving 20 bases between. Germline V gene sequence: CDR1 SGHVS, CDR2 FQNEAQ. This CDR3 spans 14 amino acids. DNA for the CDR3: TGTGCCAGCAATATGGTCGCCAGGGTTGGAGGCTACACCTTC. Its protein is CASNMVARVGGYTF.

This clonotype was counted many times. The chain combines TRBV2 with TRBJ2-5; D is possibly TRBD1 or TRBD2 (6 bases each). The V end was cut by 6 bases, the J end by 5 bases, with 19 bases between. Germline V lookup: CDR1 SNHLY, CDR2 FYNNEI. The CDR3 contains 15 residues. The DNA of the CDR3 is TGTGCCAGCAGCTTGGAGGCGACAGGAGGGGAGACCCAGTACTTC. This codes for CASSLEATGGETQYF.

This clonotype was seen at least ten times. The V call is TRBV11-2, the J call TRBJ2-7, with a possible D match to TRBD1 (6 bases). The V gene lost 5 bases and the J gene lost 4 bases, with 12 bases spanning the gap. CDR1 SGHAT and CDR2 FQNNGV come from the germline V gene. The CDR3 consists of 13 residues. The CDR3 nucleotides read TGTGCCAGCAGCCCCATGGGGGCATACGAGCAGTACTTC. Translation gives CASSPMGAYEQYF.

Comments on this clonotype: One end of the junction varies from germline; a read error may be responsible. The chain links TRBV10-3 to TRBJ2-5; D is undetermined. The CDR3 sequence is 14 residues long. Germline V gene sequence: CDR1 ENHRY, CDR2 SYGVKD. The CDR3 DNA follows: TGTGCCAGCAGTTTTTACGGGCCTGCGGAGACCCAGTACTTC. This gives the protein CASSFYGPAETQYF.

This clonotype was observed a single time. The chain employs TRBV25-1 and TRBJ1-1; tentatively, D is TRBD1 (5 bases). Between the trimmed V and J ends, which lost 5 bases and 1 base, there was a span of 14 bases. The CDR3 runs 15 residues. The germline gives CDR1 MGHDK, CDR2 SYGVNS. The CDR3 DNA is TGTGCCAGCAGTTACTCGTACAGGAGGAACACTGAAGCTTTCTTT. Residues: CASSYSYRRNTEAFF.

The sample holds a few counts of this clonotype. At one end, the junction sequence differs from germline, possibly due to a read error. The V and J genes are TRBV25-1 and TRBJ1-5; D possibly corresponds to TRBD1 (6 bases). The CDR3 is 15 amino acids. CDR1 and CDR2 (germline): MGHDK, SYGVNS. The CDR3 DNA reads TGTGCCAGCAGGGAATCAGGGGACAGCAATCAGCCCCAGCATTTT. As protein: CASRESGDSNQPQHF.

The chain employs TRBV4-1 and TRBJ1-6; no clear D gene. The CDR3 length is 12 residues. V was shortened by 4 bases and J by 8 bases, with 6 bases between the two germline ends. The germline V gene encodes CDR1 MGHRA and CDR2 YSYEKL. In DNA, the CDR3 is TGCGCCAGCAGCCCACCTTATTCACCCCTCCACTTT. This encodes CASSPPYSPLHF.

This clonotype came up a few times. The chain is built from TRBV9 and TRBJ2-7; the match to TRBD1 covers 11 bases. CDR3 size: 15 residues. J gave up 6 bases and V 0 bases, and 5 bases lay outside the gene matches. Looked up from germline, CDR1 is SGDLS and CDR2 is YYNGEE. The CDR3 DNA follows: TGTGCCAGCAGCGTAGAAGGGACAGGGGGGACCGAGCAGTACTTC. Translated: CASSVEGTGGTEQYF.

The chain combines TRBV6-1 with TRBJ2-7; weak D call: TRBD1 (6 bases). V lost 5 bases to trimming and J lost 2 bases, with 10 bases between them. Germline lookup yields CDR1 MNHNS and CDR2 SASEGT. The CDR3 contains 13 residues. The CDR3 reads CASSMGQTYEQYF. CDR3 bases: TGTGCCAGCAGTATGGGACAAACCTACGAGCAGTACTTC.

The CDR3 loop reads CASSLVGRGYNEQYF. CDR3 nucleotides: TGTGCCAGCAGCTTAGTTGGCAGGGGCTACAATGAGCAGTACTTC. The V and J genes are TRBV7-2 and TRBJ2-1; TRBD1 might be the D (6 bases). The J call is in doubt because the DNA end fits TRBJ2-7 better. This CDR3 contains 15 residues. Germline V gene sequence: CDR1 SGHTA, CDR2 FQGNSA.

This chain connects TRBV19 to TRBJ2-6; no reliable D call. In germline, CDR1 is LNHDA, CDR2 SQIVND (reference sequence). Deletions cut 3 bases from V and 4 bases from J, with 10 bases between. This CDR3 contains 15 residues. The CDR3 sequence: CASSMPFAGANVLTF. As DNA, the CDR3 is TGTGCCAGTAGTATGCCCTTCGCAGGGGCCAACGTCCTGACTTTC.

The rearrangement uses TRBV15 and TRBJ1-2, with 9 bases fitting TRBD1. Trimming removed 5 bases from V and 7 bases from J; junction bases left unmatched: 11. There are 15 residues in the CDR3. CDR1 is LNHNV, CDR2 YYDKDF, per germline (reference sequence). As DNA, the CDR3 is TGTGCCACCAGCGTAAGCCGGGACAGGGCTGGTGGCTACACCTTC. This gives the protein CATSVSRDRAGGYTF.

This clonotype turned up a few times. V usage is TRBV6-5 and J usage is TRBJ1-3; D not certain. The CDR3 totals 13 residues. V was cut by 5 bases and J by 8 bases, with 13 bases left in between. Germline V gene data show CDR1 as MNHEY and CDR2 as SVGAGI. The CDR3 sequence: CASSPRVTYTIYF. The CDR3 DNA is TGTGCCAGCAGTCCTCGAGTCACGTACACCATATATTTT.

This clonotype was seen more than once but under ten times. The CDR3: CASSYSLGGSNQPQHF. CDR3 coding DNA: TGTGCCAGCAGTTACTCTCTCGGGGGAAGCAATCAGCCCCAGCATTTT. V is TRBV6-2 or TRBV6-3 and J is TRBJ1-5, with D possibly being TRBD1 (5 bases). From germline, CDR1 is MNHEY and CDR2 SVGEGT. V shed 0 bases and J shed 1 base, with 10 bases lying between them. The CDR3 has 16 amino acids.

There are a few counts of this clonotype. V usage is TRBV20-1 and J usage is TRBJ1-2; D is undetermined. Germline values: CDR1 DFQATT, CDR2 SNEGSKA (reference sequence). The CDR3 covers 13 residues. V was pared by 2 bases and J by 1 base, with 8 bases between. The CDR3 DNA reads as TGCAGTGCTAGATGGGCAGATAACTATGGCTACACCTTC. It translates to CSARWADNYGYTF.

The rearrangement uses TRBV24-1 and TRBJ1-5; 9 nucleotides match TRBD1. The CDR3 loop spans 16 amino acids. Germline trimming cut 5 bases from V and 4 bases from J; bases unmatched to any gene: 8. Per the germline V gene, CDR1 is KGHDR and CDR2 is SFDVKD. The CDR3 here is CATSAPTGGRNQPQHF. The CDR3 bases are TGTGCCACCAGTGCACCTACAGGGGGCAGGAATCAGCCCCAGCATTTT.

V is TRBV4-2 and J is TRBJ1-5; D is unresolved. The CDR3 spans 14 residues. Germline V gene sequence: CDR1 LGHNA, CDR2 YNFKEQ. Between the trimmed V and J ends, which lost 1 base and 7 bases, there was a span of 11 bases. This chain's CDR3 is CASSQAGELQPQHF. In nucleotides, the CDR3 is TGTGCCAGCAGCCAAGCCGGAGAGTTGCAGCCCCAGCATTTT.